This passage covers 2 T cell receptor beta chains from one sample sequenced in a study of identical twins. TCRdb reprocessed the 5' RACE reads with MiXCR, giving one entry per CDR3 protein. In the table there are 200,000 to 250,000 distinct CDR3 sequences, roughly a tenth of which are singletons. Source material: memory T cells sorted from blood. The receptor source for this set is a man between 45 and 60 years old in good health.

This clonotype was seen a few times. The genes are TRBV5-1 and TRBJ2-1; D perhaps matches TRBD2 (5 bases). The CDR3 has 15 amino acids. The V end was cut by 0 bases, the J end by 2 bases, with 9 bases between. Germline loops: CDR1 SGHRS, CDR2 YFSETQ. CDR3 residues: CASSLVGDPYNEQFF. The CDR3 coding sequence is TGCGCCAGCAGCTTGGTGGGAGATCCCTACAATGAGCAGTTCTTC.

This chain links TRBV20-1 with TRBJ2-7; D is possibly TRBD1 (6 bases). Germline V gene sequence: CDR1 DFQATT, CDR2 SNEGSKA (reference sequence). Deletions cut 5 bases from V and 2 bases from J, with 19 bases between. The CDR3 is 15 residues long. The CDR3 sequence: CSAPDRRQVTYEQYF. In DNA form, the CDR3 reads TGCAGTGCTCCTGACCGTCGACAGGTAACCTACGAGCAGTACTTC.